This TCR beta chain was captured by sequencing in a study of shared clonotypes between healthy human individuals. CD8 cells regarded as naive lacked CD45RO, were positively chosen for CCR7, and omitted terminally differentiated effector memory CD45RA+ cells. Germline V CDR1 and CDR2: SGHAT, FQNNGV. CDR3 size: 11 residues. The V gene lost 1 base and the J gene lost 14 bases, with 10 bases spanning the gap. TCRdb's table, derived via immunoSEQ multiplex PCR, lists solely in-frame clones and lacks some. Of about 2.1 million clones listed, about 94% are singletons. This chain connects TRBV11-2 to TRBJ2-3, with a tentative D call TRBD2 (6 bases). This receptor was obtained from a young man in good health. Some clones in this sample may be carry-over from other donors' samples. The sequenced sample was naive CD8+ T cells from PBMCs. The CDR3 here is CASSLARDWYF. In nucleotides, the CDR3 is TGTGCCAGCAGCTTAGCCCGGGACTGGTATTTT.